This TCR beta chain is drawn from a study of blood T cells in healthy people across ages (dated by TCRdb to the mid-2010s). General notes on the study: In model experiments, roughly one uniquely barcoded TCR beta cDNA molecule per two T cells was captured by template switching. Donors were grouped into four age groups: young (average 16 years), middle-aged (39), aged (roughly 62) and long-lived (around 82). Using the same blood draw, the study looked at two additional independent replicas of 1 million unique cDNA reads for two donors, one aged 18 to 30 and the other aged 80 or older. Using deep sequencing normalized with unique cDNA molecular identifiers, the study measured how TCR beta repertoire diversity changes with age. Donors of different ages were randomly distributed across sequencing lanes to avoid experimental bias. General findings and caveats noted by the study authors: Since profiling was done on bulk unsorted PBMCs, naive and antigen-experienced compartments could not be conclusively compared. Total diversity estimates from one million sequenced T cells were considered lower bounds and underestimates. The CMV infection status of donors was not known, potentially confounding age-related changes in expanded clonotypes. Compared with the aged group, the long-lived group had more naive CD4+ T cells, fewer expanded clones and increased TCR diversity, suggesting age selection. Observed TCR beta diversity correlated strongly with the percentage of naive T cells measured by flow cytometry. Observed TCR beta diversity per million T cells fell roughly linearly with age, and a significant reduction was already apparent by age roughly 40.

Library generation was performed with 5' RACE. The listed sequencing device is Illumina HiSeq 2500. A second PCR of about 7 to 12 cycles was run with a J-beta primer mix and a sample-barcoded 5' primer. A unique molecular identifier was introduced onto each TCR beta cDNA molecule by a template-switch 5' adaptor carrying 12 random nucleotides. At least 2.5 million CDR3-containing paired-end reads were obtained from each sample. First-strand cDNA was synthesized from all RNA with the Mint cDNA synthesis kit, primed by a TRBC-specific oligonucleotide. All cDNA was treated with uracil-DNA glycosylase and then went through a first 18-cycle PCR with the universal primers M1SS and BC2_uni_R. The authors processed their data as follows. Normalization of each sample was performed by random selection of 1 million high-quality reads, each carrying a distinct molecular identifier. Reads with shared molecular identifiers were discarded instead of being binned into consensus sequences. MiTCR, set to a Q25 quality threshold and the strictest error-elimination algorithm, was used for CDR3 identification, clonotype clustering and error correction. A nonparametric unseen species model with Euler transformation was used to estimate a lower bound on total TCR beta diversity. TCRdb reprocessing: public reads trimmed at Q25 with fastp, clones called with MiXCR, in-frame beta chains kept. Rows merge per CDR3 protein into single entries with the most common DNA and genes. TCRdb assigned the V and J calls; the authors' analysis was not used. Present in this sample are approximately 820,000 distinct CDR3 sequences, 40% to 50% of which were seen just once. The ten largest account for roughly 19% of the sample.

In the case of this clonotype: Its antigen has not been determined. No much larger clone is present one base from it, and per-base qualities are unavailable.

The donors were roughly 39 Caucasian individuals from Russia, aged roughly 6 to 100 years, who were systemically healthy. Around 10 milliliters of peripheral blood were collected from each donor into EDTA-treated Vacutainer tubes. Ficoll-Paque density-gradient centrifugation was used to isolate PBMCs, with at least 6.5 million per sample. Trizol reagent was used to extract total RNA from PBMCs, with at least 5 micrograms per sample. Naive CD45RAhigh/CD27high T cell percentages were measured by flow cytometry on a PBMC aliquot from every donor. The germline V gene (reference sequence) yields DFQATT for CDR1 and SNEGSKA for CDR2. Relative to germline, V is missing 6 bases and J is missing 6 bases, with 5 bases of the junction outside any gene match. From cysteine to phenylalanine, the CDR3 is 13 amino acids long. Only the CDR3 DNA is retained, 39 bases long and in frame from the first base.

Specimen: blood. The sequence links TRBV20-1 to TRBJ1-6, and 7 bases in between align with TRBD1. This sequence was found in a man aged 55 to 70 in good health. The CDR3 reads CSARQGCNSPLHF. The DNA sequence is given as TGCAGTGCAAGACAGGGCTGTAATTCACCCCTCCACTTT.